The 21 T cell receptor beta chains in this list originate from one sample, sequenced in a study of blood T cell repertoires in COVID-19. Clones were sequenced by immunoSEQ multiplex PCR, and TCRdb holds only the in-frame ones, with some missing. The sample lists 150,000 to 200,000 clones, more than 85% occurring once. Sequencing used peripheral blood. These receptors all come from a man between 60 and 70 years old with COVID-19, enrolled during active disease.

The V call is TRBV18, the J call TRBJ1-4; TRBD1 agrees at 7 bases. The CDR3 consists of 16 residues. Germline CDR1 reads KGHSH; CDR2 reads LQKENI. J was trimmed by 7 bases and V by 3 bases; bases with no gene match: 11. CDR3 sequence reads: CASSPRRTGVGEKLFF. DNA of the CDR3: TGTGCCAGCTCACCTAGGCGAACAGGGGTCGGTGAAAAACTGTTTTTT.

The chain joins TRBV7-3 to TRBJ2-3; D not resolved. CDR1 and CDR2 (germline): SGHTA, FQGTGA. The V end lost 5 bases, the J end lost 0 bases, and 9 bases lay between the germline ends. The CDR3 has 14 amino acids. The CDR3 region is CASSPSHSTDTQYF. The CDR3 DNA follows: TGTGCCAGCAGCCCCTCACACAGCACAGATACGCAGTATTTT.

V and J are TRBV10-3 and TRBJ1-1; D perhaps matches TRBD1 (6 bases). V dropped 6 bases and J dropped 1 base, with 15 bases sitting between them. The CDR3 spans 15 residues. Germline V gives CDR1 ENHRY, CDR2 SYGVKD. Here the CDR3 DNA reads TGTGCCATCAGCCCCGGGACAAGCGGGAACACTGAAGCTTTCTTT. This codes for CAISPGTSGNTEAFF.

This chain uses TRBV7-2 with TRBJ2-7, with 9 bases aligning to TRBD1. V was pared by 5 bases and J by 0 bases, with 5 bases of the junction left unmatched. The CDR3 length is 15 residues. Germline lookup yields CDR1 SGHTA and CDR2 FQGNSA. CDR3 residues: CASSIRGQGSYEQYF. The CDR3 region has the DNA TGTGCCAGCAGCATACGGGGACAGGGCTCCTACGAGCAGTACTTC.

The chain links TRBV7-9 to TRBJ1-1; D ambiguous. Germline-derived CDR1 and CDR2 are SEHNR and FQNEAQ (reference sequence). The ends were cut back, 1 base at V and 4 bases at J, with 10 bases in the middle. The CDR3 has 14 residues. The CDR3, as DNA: TGTGCCAGCAGCTTAGTCGGTGGTGTCACTGAAGCTTTCTTT. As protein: CASSLVGGVTEAFF.

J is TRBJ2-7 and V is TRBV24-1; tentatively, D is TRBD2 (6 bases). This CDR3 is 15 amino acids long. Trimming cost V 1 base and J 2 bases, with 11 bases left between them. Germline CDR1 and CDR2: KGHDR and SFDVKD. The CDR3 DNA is TGTGCCACCAGTGATTTAAAGGGCGGGACCTACGAGCAGTACTTC. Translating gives CATSDLKGGTYEQYF.

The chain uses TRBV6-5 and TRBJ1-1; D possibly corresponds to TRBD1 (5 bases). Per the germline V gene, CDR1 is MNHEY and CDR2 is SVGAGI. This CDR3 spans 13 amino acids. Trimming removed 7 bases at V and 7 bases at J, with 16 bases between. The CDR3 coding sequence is TGTGCCAGCAAAACCGGGACTGTCGGTGAAGCTTTCTTT. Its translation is CASKTGTVGEAFF.

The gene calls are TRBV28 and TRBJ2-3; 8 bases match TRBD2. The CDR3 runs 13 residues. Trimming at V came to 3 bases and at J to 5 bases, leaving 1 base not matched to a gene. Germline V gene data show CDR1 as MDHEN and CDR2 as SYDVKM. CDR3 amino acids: CASSFREGDTQYF. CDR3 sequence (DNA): TGTGCCAGCAGTTTTCGGGAGGGAGATACGCAGTATTTT.

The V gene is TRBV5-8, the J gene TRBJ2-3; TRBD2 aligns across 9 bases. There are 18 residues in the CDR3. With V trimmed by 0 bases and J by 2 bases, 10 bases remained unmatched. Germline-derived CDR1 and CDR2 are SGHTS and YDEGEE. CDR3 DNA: TGTGCCAGCAGCTTGGCCGTGAGCGGGGGGATGTTCACAGATACGCAGTATTTT. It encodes CASSLAVSGGMFTDTQYF.

This CDR3 is CASTPLGTDPTYGYTF. In nucleotides, the CDR3 is TGTGCCAGCACACCCCTAGGGACAGACCCCACCTATGGCTACACCTTC. This chain connects TRBV5-8 to TRBJ1-2; TRBD1 agrees at 7 bases. V lost 6 bases to trimming and J lost 4 bases; unmatched junction nucleotides: 15. CDR3 length equals 16 residues. Germline CDR1 SGHTS, CDR2 YDEGEE.

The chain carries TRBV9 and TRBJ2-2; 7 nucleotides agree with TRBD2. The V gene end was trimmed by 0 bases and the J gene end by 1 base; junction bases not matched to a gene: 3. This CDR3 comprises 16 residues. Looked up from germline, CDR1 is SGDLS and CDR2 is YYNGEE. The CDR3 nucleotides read TGTGCCAGCAGCGTAGTTCCTAGCGGGAACACCGGGGAGCTGTTTTTT. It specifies CASSVVPSGNTGELFF. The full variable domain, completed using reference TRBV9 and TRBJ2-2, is DSGVTQTPKHLITATGQRVTLRCSPRSGDLSVYWYQQSLDQGLQFLIQYYNGEERAKGNILERFSAQQFPDLHSELNLSSLELGDSALYFCASSVVPSGNTGELFFGEGSRLTVL.

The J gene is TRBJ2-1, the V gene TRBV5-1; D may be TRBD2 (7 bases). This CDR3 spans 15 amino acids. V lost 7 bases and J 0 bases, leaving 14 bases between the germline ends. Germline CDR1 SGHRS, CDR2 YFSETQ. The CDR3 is CASSRGGGSYNEQFF. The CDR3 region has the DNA TGCGCCAGCTCCCGAGGGGGGGGCTCCTACAATGAGCAGTTCTTC.

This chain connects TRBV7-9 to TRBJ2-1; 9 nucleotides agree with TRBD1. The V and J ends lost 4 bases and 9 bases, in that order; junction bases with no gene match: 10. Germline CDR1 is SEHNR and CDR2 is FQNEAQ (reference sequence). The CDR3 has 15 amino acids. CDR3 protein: CASSSPGQGGSEQFF. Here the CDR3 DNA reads TGTGCCAGCAGCTCCCCGGGACAGGGTGGGAGTGAGCAGTTCTTC.

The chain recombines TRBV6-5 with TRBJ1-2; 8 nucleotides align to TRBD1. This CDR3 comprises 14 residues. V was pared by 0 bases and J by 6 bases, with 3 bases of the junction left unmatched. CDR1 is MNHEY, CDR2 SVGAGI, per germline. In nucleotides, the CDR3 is TGTGCCAGCAGTTACTCCTGGACAGGGAATGGCTACACCTTC. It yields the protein CASSYSWTGNGYTF.

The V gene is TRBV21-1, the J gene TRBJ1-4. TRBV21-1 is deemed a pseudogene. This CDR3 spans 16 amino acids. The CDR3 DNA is TGTGCCAGCAGCAAAAGTGGGACTTTCTGCGATGAAAAACTGTTTTTT. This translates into CASSKSGTFCDEKLFF.

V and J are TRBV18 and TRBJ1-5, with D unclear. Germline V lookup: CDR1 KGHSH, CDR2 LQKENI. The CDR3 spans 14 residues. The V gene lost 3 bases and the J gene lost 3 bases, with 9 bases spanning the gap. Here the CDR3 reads CASSPPEFNQPQHF. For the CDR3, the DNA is TGTGCCAGCTCACCTCCCGAGTTCAATCAGCCCCAGCATTTT.

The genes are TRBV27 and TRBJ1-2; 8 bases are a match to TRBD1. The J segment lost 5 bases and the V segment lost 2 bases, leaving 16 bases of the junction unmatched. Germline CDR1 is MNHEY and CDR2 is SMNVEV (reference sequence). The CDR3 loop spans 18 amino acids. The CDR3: CASSLNSPRGRGVYGYTF. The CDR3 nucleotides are TGTGCCAGCAGTTTAAATAGTCCCAGGGGGCGCGGTGTGTATGGCTACACCTTC.

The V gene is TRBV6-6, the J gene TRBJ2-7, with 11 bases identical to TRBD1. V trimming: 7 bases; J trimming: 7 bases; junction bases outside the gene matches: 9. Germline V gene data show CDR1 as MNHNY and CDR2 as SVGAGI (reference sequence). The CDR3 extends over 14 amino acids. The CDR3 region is CASKVDRGQKEQYF. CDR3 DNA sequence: TGTGCCAGCAAAGTGGACAGGGGGCAAAAAGAGCAGTACTTC.

CDR3 loop: CASSIDQYRVRMGTEAFF. The CDR3 DNA sequence: TGTGCCAGTAGTATAGATCAGTACAGGGTAAGGATGGGCACTGAAGCTTTCTTT. The chain recombines TRBV19 with TRBJ1-1; possible D gene TRBD1, 6 bases. With 0 bases removed from V and 4 bases from J, the gap between germline ends came to 21 bases. The CDR3 sequence is 18 residues long. Germline values: CDR1 LNHDA, CDR2 SQIVND (reference sequence).

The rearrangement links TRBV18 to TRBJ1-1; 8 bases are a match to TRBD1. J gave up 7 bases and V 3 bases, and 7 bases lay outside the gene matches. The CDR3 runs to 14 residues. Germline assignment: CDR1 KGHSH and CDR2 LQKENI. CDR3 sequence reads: CASSPQTGVNEAFF. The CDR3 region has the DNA TGTGCCAGCTCACCCCAGACAGGGGTAAATGAAGCTTTCTTT.

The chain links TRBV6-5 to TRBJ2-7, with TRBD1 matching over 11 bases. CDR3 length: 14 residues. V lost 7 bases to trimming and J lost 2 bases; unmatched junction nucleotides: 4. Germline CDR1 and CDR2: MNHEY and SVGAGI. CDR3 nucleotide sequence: TGTGCCAGCAACCCGGGACAGGGGGCCTACGAGCAGTACTTC. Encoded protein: CASNPGQGAYEQYF.